This T cell receptor (beta chain) was captured in a study of Graves' ophthalmopathy and Graves' hyperthyroidism. Study-level points and caveats: The model predicted progression of ophthalmopathy with a sensitivity of roughly 65%, and its specificity was around 72%. Among expanded thyroid clonotypes above 0.001 frequency, most also occurred in blood.

V lost 5 bases and J lost 4, with 12 bases in between. Germline V gives CDR1 MNHEY, CDR2 SVGAGI. This CDR3 has 14 residues. Amplification of the TCR beta CDR3 regions used RNA transcripts (as template). After a first-round RT-PCR with HTBI primers, a second-round multiplex PCR was run. TCRdb redid the calling of the multiplex PCR reads with MiXCR, one entry per CDR3 protein. This sample yields a few hundred thousand distinct CDR3 sequences, of which roughly 39% are seen a single time; roughly 4% belongs to the top ten. Hyperthyroidism patients were newly diagnosed, ill under 2 months, and aged 18 to 65 years. Turning to this clonotype: As yet, its antigen is unknown.

The chain couples TRBV6-5 to TRBJ1-5; possible D gene TRBD1, 5 bases. This TCR came from an adult man with Graves' hyperthyroidism. Specimen: peripheral blood or thyroid tissue (not recorded which). This chain's CDR3 is CASSPRGVNQPQHF. The CDR3 DNA sequence: TGTGCCAGCAGTCCCCGGGGGGTGAATCAGCCCCAGCATTTT.